This passage covers 30 T cell receptor beta chains from one sample sequenced in a study of cytomegalovirus exposure and HLA in healthy donors. With 60 Vbeta and 13 Jbeta primers, the PCR was carried out. Libraries were prepared by immunoSEQ multiplex PCR; TCRdb keeps only in-frame clonotypes and omits some of them. The table has around 160,000 clones, 65% to 85% seen once. The sample taken for sequencing was PBMCs. These receptors were obtained from a middle-aged woman in good health and CMV-seropositive.

The chain recombines TRBV28 with TRBJ2-1; 8 bases agree with TRBD1. Unmatched junction bases numbered 12, after V lost 6 bases and J lost 8 bases. The germline gives CDR1 MDHEN, CDR2 SYDVKM. The CDR3 totals 15 residues. CDR3 coding DNA: TGTGCCAGCAGATATGACAGGGGCGCAATATATGAGCAGTTCTTC. It translates to CASRYDRGAIYEQFF.

The CDR3 is CASSILWSGDTGTNEKLFF. As DNA, the CDR3 is TGTGCCAGTAGTATACTCTGGTCAGGGGATACGGGAACTAATGAAAAACTGTTTTTT. The J gene is TRBJ1-4, the V gene TRBV19; D perhaps matches TRBD1 (6 bases). V lost 2 bases and J lost 1, with 20 bases in between. CDR1 LNHDA and CDR2 SQIVND come from the germline V gene (reference sequence). This CDR3 has 19 residues.

This chain connects TRBV10-2 to TRBJ1-5; D not certain. Looked up from germline, CDR1 is WSHSY and CDR2 is SAAADI. Trimming left V 4 bases short and J 7 bases short, with 8 bases between. The CDR3 consists of 12 residues. DNA of the CDR3: TGCGCCAGCAGTGTTGGCGGCCAGCCCCAGCATTTT. This sequence encodes CASSVGGQPQHF.

This clone has more than one count but fewer than ten. This sample also contains other DNA sequences that code for the same CDR3. The chain has TRBV2 and TRBJ1-1; D is undetermined. V was trimmed by 1 base and J by 2 bases, leaving 5 bases between them. This CDR3 contains 13 residues. CDR1 and CDR2 (germline): SNHLY, FYNNEI. CDR3 region: CASSEGRNTEAFF. DNA for the CDR3: TGTGCCAGCAGTGAAGGGAGAAACACTGAAGCTTTCTTT.

J is TRBJ1-2 and V is TRBV7-6, with unresolved D. Per germline, CDR1 SGHVS and CDR2 FNYEAQ. The CDR3 sequence is 14 residues long. The V end lost 2 bases, the J end lost 5 bases, and 12 bases lay between the germline ends. This CDR3 is CASSLSVSVYGYTF. The DNA for the CDR3 is TGTGCCAGCAGCTTATCTGTTTCTGTATATGGCTACACCTTC.

A note on this clone: At one boundary the junction diverges from the germline segment, which might be a read error. In the same sample, other DNA sequences code for this CDR3. V usage is TRBV30 and J usage is TRBJ2-7; possibly TRBD1 for D (6 bases). In germline, CDR1 is GTSNPN, CDR2 SVGIG (reference sequence). The CDR3 extends over 12 amino acids. The CDR3 loop is CAWSQGIGEQYF. In DNA form, the CDR3 reads TGTGCCTGGAGTCAGGGGATCGGCGAGCAGTATTTC.

The chain uses TRBV10-2 and TRBJ2-3; 8 positions agree with TRBD2. Germline V gene lookup returns CDR1 WSHSY and CDR2 SAAADI. This CDR3 is built from 17 residues. V lost 2 bases, J lost 3 bases, and 10 bases stayed unmatched. The CDR3 here is CASSEPSTSEVTDTQYF. The DNA for the CDR3 is TGCGCCAGCAGTGAGCCCTCGACTAGCGAGGTGACAGATACGCAGTATTTT.

V gene TRBV10-3 combines with J gene TRBJ2-2; possibly TRBD1 for D (6 bases). The CDR3 totals 14 residues. V was trimmed by 7 bases and J by 1 base, leaving 10 bases between them. The germline CDR1 and CDR2 sequences are ENHRY and SYGVKD. The DNA for the CDR3 is TGTGCCATCAAGGCAGGGGTGAACACCGGGGAGCTGTTTTTT. This codes for CAIKAGVNTGELFF.

The CDR3 nucleotides read TGTGCCAGCAGTCCACAGGGGGCGTCCTACGAGCAGTACTTC. Its protein is CASSPQGASYEQYF. V and J are TRBV6-1 and TRBJ2-7, with 9 bases lining up with TRBD1. The CDR3 is 14 amino acids. V shed 5 bases and J 1 base; nucleotides not matched to a gene: 3. Germline CDR1 and CDR2: MNHNS and SASEGT.

The chain links TRBV10-2 to TRBJ1-3; maybe TRBD1 (5 bases). Trimming cost V 8 bases and J 0 bases, with 14 bases left between them. Germline V gene lookup returns CDR1 WSHSY and CDR2 SAAADI. This CDR3 is 15 amino acids long. The CDR3 DNA reads as TGCGCCAGCCTAACGGGGACTCCCTCTGGAAACACCATATATTTT. This translates into CASLTGTPSGNTIYF.

V is TRBV4-1 and J is TRBJ2-5; D is unclear. The DNA end is a closer match to TRBJ2-7, so the J assignment may be wrong. The germline CDR1 and CDR2 sequences are MGHRA and YSYEKL. The CDR3 is made up of 14 amino acids. CDR3 nucleotides: TGCGCCAGCAGCCAAGTGGGCTCCACCTACGAGCAGTACTTC. It translates to CASSQVGSTYEQYF.

The gene calls are TRBV30 and TRBJ1-2; D call uncertain. The germline V gene encodes CDR1 GTSNPN and CDR2 SVGIG (reference sequence). V was cut by 2 bases and J by 7 bases, with 14 bases left in between. CDR3 length: 13 residues. The CDR3 DNA reads as TGTGCCTGGAGTCCCCCTATGAGGGCTGGCTACACCTTC. As protein: CAWSPPMRAGYTF.

The J gene is TRBJ1-1, the V gene TRBV10-3; D remains unclear. V dropped 6 bases and J dropped 8 bases, with 19 bases sitting between them. CDR1 and CDR2 from the germline V gene are ENHRY and SYGVKD. The length of the CDR3 is 14 residues. The CDR3 protein is CAISPSRQSEEAFF. The CDR3 nucleotides read TGTGCCATCAGCCCTTCGAGGCAGAGCGAGGAAGCTTTCTTT.

The chain joins TRBV28 to TRBJ2-7; 8 bases map to TRBD1. J was trimmed by 3 bases and V by 5 bases; bases with no gene match: 6. The V gene's germline CDR1 is MDHEN and CDR2 SYDVKM. CDR3 length: 14 amino acids. As DNA, the CDR3 is TGTGCCAGCAGTCCCCAGGACAGGGACTACGAGCAGTACTTC. This translates into CASSPQDRDYEQYF.

V and J are TRBV5-1 and TRBJ2-1, with D uncertain. Trimming shortened V by 7 bases and J by 0 bases, and 11 bases separated the two germline ends. The CDR3 is 14 amino acids. Germline-derived CDR1 and CDR2 are SGHRS and YFSETQ. CDR3 region: CASASTNSYNEQFF. The CDR3 nucleotides are TGCGCCAGCGCCAGTACAAACTCCTACAATGAGCAGTTCTTC.

The J gene is TRBJ2-5, the V gene TRBV9; 8 bases are a match to TRBD2. The J segment lost 0 bases and the V segment lost 4 bases, leaving 8 bases of the junction unmatched. CDR1 is SGDLS, CDR2 YYNGEE, per germline. The CDR3 consists of 16 residues. The CDR3 protein is CASSPGASGHQETQYF. DNA of the CDR3: TGTGCCAGCAGCCCAGGGGCTAGCGGGCACCAAGAGACCCAGTACTTC.

This chain uses TRBV6-5 with TRBJ1-4; 8 bases map to TRBD1. V shed 6 bases, J shed 7 bases, and the junction held 7 bases outside the gene matches. The CDR3 covers 14 residues. Germline V gives CDR1 MNHEY, CDR2 SVGAGI. This chain's CDR3 is CASSDRGIVEKLFF. In DNA form, the CDR3 reads TGTGCCAGCAGCGACAGGGGAATCGTTGAAAAACTGTTTTTT.

The chain uses TRBV2 and TRBJ2-3, with TRBD2 matching 9 bases. The V gene's germline CDR1 is SNHLY and CDR2 FYNNEI. V was pared by 1 base and J by 4 bases, with 0 bases of the junction left unmatched. The length of the CDR3 is 14 residues. The CDR3 here is CASSEGGGADTQYF. The CDR3 DNA is TGTGCCAGCAGTGAAGGCGGGGGGGCAGATACGCAGTATTTT.

This CDR3 is CASSQPSRDTGELFF. CDR3 nucleotides: TGTGCCAGCAGCCAACCTAGTCGGGACACCGGGGAGCTGTTTTTT. V and J are TRBV4-2 and TRBJ2-2; D not certain. The CDR3 has 15 residues. Germline-derived CDR1 and CDR2 are LGHNA and YNFKEQ. V gave up 2 bases and J gave up 3 bases, with 10 bases separating them.

The chain is built from TRBV5-1 and TRBJ2-5; D perhaps matches TRBD2 (6 bases). Trimming cost V 4 bases and J 5 bases, with 15 bases left between them. Germline assignment: CDR1 SGHRS and CDR2 YFSETQ. The CDR3 consists of 14 residues. CDR3 sequence reads: CASSPRWREETQYF. The CDR3 DNA reads TGCGCCAGCAGCCCGCGGTGGAGGGAGGAGACCCAGTACTTC.

The chain recombines TRBV18 with TRBJ1-2, with TRBD1 identical over 7 bases. The CDR3 runs 14 residues. Germline V lookup: CDR1 KGHSH, CDR2 LQKENI. V lost 2 bases to trimming and J lost 2 bases; unmatched junction nucleotides: 2. Here the CDR3 DNA reads TGTGCCAGCTCACCAGGGACAGACAACTATGGCTACACCTTC. This sequence encodes CASSPGTDNYGYTF.

Turning to this clone: The conserved final phenylalanine or tryptophan is absent from the CDR3, which likely points to a read error. V is TRBV27 and J is TRBJ1-2; 8 positions agree with TRBD1. The CDR3 is made up of 14 amino acids. Trimming took 6 bases from V and 8 from J; bases not matched to a gene: 11. Germline V gene lookup returns CDR1 MNHEY and CDR2 SMNVEV (reference sequence). CDR3 DNA sequence: TGTGCCAGCAGCCCGGACAGGGTAACGTCCGGCTACACCCTC. This codes for CASSPDRVTSGYTL.

This clone appeared once. This same CDR3 is encoded by further DNA sequences in the sample. The chain uses TRBV19 and TRBJ2-2; D perhaps matches TRBD1 (6 bases). Germline V gene lookup returns CDR1 LNHDA and CDR2 SQIVND (reference sequence). V lost 3 bases, J lost 3 bases, and 8 bases lay in between. The CDR3 covers 14 residues. The CDR3 DNA follows: TGTGCCAGTAGTATCCAGGGGTACACCGGGGAGCTGTTTTTT. It specifies CASSIQGYTGELFF.

There are a few counts of this clone. This chain uses TRBV6-5 with TRBJ2-7; D is perhaps TRBD1 (6 bases). CDR1 is MNHEY, CDR2 SVGAGI, per germline. V was cut by 6 bases and J by 7 bases, with 10 bases left in between. The CDR3 length is 11 residues. The CDR3 coding sequence is TGTGCCAGCAGGCAGGGGCGGGAGCAGTACTTC. Translating gives CASRQGREQYF.

The V gene is TRBV6-5, the J gene TRBJ1-1; 8 bases are shared with TRBD1. The trim removed 5 bases at V and 7 bases at J, leaving 3 bases unmatched. Germline CDR1 and CDR2: MNHEY and SVGAGI. This CDR3 is 12 amino acids long. CDR3 protein: CASSRTGFEAFF. The CDR3 nucleotides read TGTGCCAGCAGTAGGACAGGGTTTGAAGCTTTCTTT.

This chain joins TRBV19 and TRBJ2-3; 14 bases fit TRBD2. Germline V lookup: CDR1 LNHDA, CDR2 SQIVND (reference sequence). Unmatched junction bases numbered 13, after V lost 2 bases and J lost 0 bases. CDR3 size: 21 residues. CDR3 region: CASSIFGPRTSGGRSTDTQYF. The CDR3 DNA is TGTGCCAGTAGTATATTCGGACCCAGGACTAGCGGGGGGCGTAGCACAGATACGCAGTATTTT.

The rearrangement links TRBV5-1 to TRBJ2-7; 9 nucleotides align to TRBD1. V lost 4 bases, J lost 3 bases, and 8 bases stayed unmatched. CDR1 SGHRS and CDR2 YFSETQ come from the germline V gene. CDR3 length equals 15 residues. CDR3 loop: CASSVGSTGGYEQYF. CDR3 sequence (DNA): TGCGCCAGCAGCGTAGGATCGACAGGGGGCTACGAGCAGTACTTC. Looking up the rest from reference TRBV5-1 and TRBJ2-7 gives the full variable domain: KAGVTQTPRYLIKTRGQQVTLSCSPISGHRSVSWYQQTPGQGLQFLFEYFSETQRNKGNFPGRFSGRQFSNSRSEMNVSTLELGDSALYLCASSVGSTGGYEQYFGPGTRLTVT.

This chain connects TRBV12-5 to TRBJ2-1; TRBD1 might be the D (5 bases). Germline V gene sequence: CDR1 LGHNT, CDR2 FRNRAP. V lost 6 bases and J 10 bases, leaving 13 bases between the germline ends. This CDR3 has 12 residues. CDR3 coding DNA: TGTGCTAGTGGCCCCCATGACAGCGAGCAGTTCTTC. Its translation: CASGPHDSEQFF.

The genes are TRBV19 and TRBJ2-2; D possibly corresponds to TRBD1 (5 bases). Deletions cut 10 bases from V and 0 bases from J, with 9 bases between. The CDR3 has 13 amino acids. The germline V gene encodes CDR1 LNHDA and CDR2 SQIVND (reference sequence). DNA of the CDR3: TGTGCCACAGGACACCCGAACACCGGGGAGCTGTTTTTT. Translated: CATGHPNTGELFF. The full variable domain, its missing parts supplied by reference TRBV19 and TRBJ2-2, is DGGITQSPKYLFRKEGQNVTLSCEQNLNHDAMYWYRQDPGQGLRLIYYSQIVNDFQKGDIAEGYSVSREKKESFPLTVTSAQKNPTAFYLCATGHPNTGELFFGEGSRLTVL.

This clone was counted once. V usage is TRBV20-1 and J usage is TRBJ2-5; possible D gene TRBD2, 5 bases. The germline V gene has CDR1 DFQATT and CDR2 SNEGSKA (reference sequence). V shed 6 bases and J shed 11 bases, with 7 bases lying between them. There are 8 residues in the CDR3. The CDR3 loop is CSAGKQYF. Written as DNA, the CDR3 is TGCAGTGCCGGGAAGCAGTACTTC.